The present entry profiles one T cell receptor (beta chain) with its context. Its target is unknown. Unique molecular identifiers were carried by the TCR beta cDNA libraries. TCRdb passed the PCR reads through MiXCR, listing each CDR3 protein once. Of roughly 800,000 distinct CDR3 sequences in the sample, about 50% were seen once. Germline V gene sequence: CDR1 SQVTM, CDR2 ANQGSEA. The CDR3 runs 12 residues. V gave up 1 base and J gave up 16 bases; unmatched junction bases: 10. These data come from a study of post-analysis software for immune sequencing data. Notes on the study in general: Comparison of patients with controls showed five TRBV segments more frequent in patients, TRBV5-6, TRBV5-1 and TRBV20-1 among them.

The rearrangement joins TRBV29-1 to TRBJ2-4, with 7 bases aligning to TRBD1. Sequencing input: blood. The TCR sequence derives from a girl under 18 with multiple sclerosis. DNA of the CDR3: TGCAGCGTTGAAGGTTTTTGGGGACAGAATTACTTC. Encoded protein: CSVEGFWGQNYF.